Below, 25 T cell receptor beta chains from the same sample are listed, as sequenced in a study of breast tumors, draining lymph nodes, adjacent tissues. TCRdb reanalysed the multiplex PCR reads using MiXCR and keeps one entry per CDR3 protein. The sample has about 80,000 distinct CDR3 sequences; around 20% are singletons. Axillary draining lymph nodes of breast cancer patients supplied the node samples. The sequenced sample consisted of axillary lymph node tissue. The receptors were sampled from a female donor with breast cancer. Some clones in this sample may be carry-over from other donors' samples.

As for this clonotype: This sequence may be a read error, since a much larger clone differs from it by one base. The CDR3 nucleotides read TGCGCCAGCAGCCAAGAGCCGGGTGATGAAAAACTGTTTTTT. It codes for CASSQEPGDEKLFF. This chain uses TRBV4-1 with TRBJ1-4; D is uncertain. The V end was cut by 0 bases, the J end by 6 bases, with 8 bases between. The germline gives CDR1 MGHRA, CDR2 YSYEKL. The length of the CDR3 is 14 residues.

The sample holds many counts of this clonotype. The rearrangement links TRBV28 to TRBJ1-2; 7 bases fit TRBD1. V lost 3 bases to trimming and J lost 8 bases; unmatched junction nucleotides: 9. This CDR3 comprises 14 residues. Per the germline V gene, CDR1 is MDHEN and CDR2 is SYDVKM. This CDR3 is CASSFFTGARGYTF. CDR3 in DNA: TGTGCCAGCAGTTTCTTCACAGGGGCGAGGGGCTACACCTTC.

This clonotype was detected ten times or more. The chain links TRBV19 to TRBJ2-7; D is perhaps TRBD1 or TRBD2 (5 bases each). Trimming removed 5 bases from V and 12 bases from J, with 14 bases in between. The CDR3 has 11 amino acids. Germline CDR1 and CDR2: LNHDA and SQIVND (reference sequence). The CDR3, as DNA: TGTGCCAGTAGTGGTGGGACGAGCTTGTACTTC. It codes for CASSGGTSLYF.

On this clonotype: A single base separates this from a much larger clone, so it may be a read error. The chain recombines TRBV12-3 or TRBV12-4 with TRBJ2-3, with D possibly matching TRBD1 (7 bases). This CDR3 comprises 18 residues. V was cut by 5 bases and J by 4 bases, with 25 bases left in between. The CDR3 DNA is TGTGCCAGCAGTCCCATGGCGACTAGGGGGCAAGGCTCAGATACGCAGTATTTT. This encodes CASSPMATRGQGSDTQYF.

This clonotype was found a few times. The chain joins TRBV27 to TRBJ1-2; D is uncertain. Germline V lookup: CDR1 MNHEY, CDR2 SMNVEV (reference sequence). The CDR3 runs to 15 residues. V was pared by 5 bases and J by 3 bases, with 16 bases between. The CDR3 region is CASSRVSSGDYGYTF. In DNA form, the CDR3 reads TGTGCCAGCAGTCGGGTTTCTTCTGGGGACTATGGCTACACCTTC.

Within the sample, this clonotype is medium-sized. The chain couples TRBV9 to TRBJ2-7, with TRBD2 identical over 9 bases. The trim removed 4 bases at V and 7 bases at J, leaving 9 bases unmatched. Germline assignment: CDR1 SGDLS and CDR2 YYNGEE. CDR3 length equals 14 residues. The CDR3 coding sequence is TGTGCCAGCAGCTCCATGGATCTAGCGGGAGAGCAGTACTTC. It encodes CASSSMDLAGEQYF.

This clonotype was seen only a few times. J is TRBJ2-1 and V is TRBV30, with TRBD2 as a possible D gene (6 bases). The V gene's germline CDR1 is GTSNPN and CDR2 SVGIG (reference sequence). V was clipped by 8 bases and J by 8 bases, with 16 bases between them. The CDR3 totals 12 residues. In DNA, the CDR3 is TGTGCCGCCAGTGGAGGGGTGGATGAGCAGTTCTTC. Amino acids: CAASGGVDEQFF. The variable domain in full, completed from reference TRBV30 and TRBJ2-1, reads SQTIHQWPATLVQPVGSPLSLECTVEGTSNPNLYWYRQAAGRGLQLLFYSVGIGQISSEVPQNLSASRPQDRQFILSSKKLLLSDSGFYLCAASGGVDEQFFGPGTRLTVL.

This clonotype was found many times. This chain uses TRBV19 with TRBJ2-5, with D hard to call. Germline loops: CDR1 LNHDA, CDR2 SQIVND (reference sequence). Deletions cut 3 bases from V and 4 bases from J, with 9 bases between. The CDR3 is 13 residues long. The CDR3 loop is CASSIPHGETQYF. Here the CDR3 DNA reads TGTGCCAGTAGTATTCCCCACGGAGAGACCCAGTACTTC. The full variable domain, its missing parts supplied by reference TRBV19 and TRBJ2-5, is DGGITQSPKYLFRKEGQNVTLSCEQNLNHDAMYWYRQDPGQGLRLIYYSQIVNDFQKGDIAEGYSVSREKKESFPLTVTSAQKNPTAFYLCASSIPHGETQYFGPGTRLLVL.

This clonotype was counted many times. In DNA form, the CDR3 reads TGTGCCAGCAGCCCCGGGCCAGACGGACACACCATATATTTT. Protein sequence: CASSPGPDGHTIYF. The chain employs TRBV7-9 and TRBJ1-3; D call uncertain. Germline CDR1 is SEHNR and CDR2 is FQNEAQ (reference sequence). V was clipped by 5 bases and J by 8 bases, with 16 bases between them. CDR3 length: 14 amino acids. Supplemented by reference TRBV7-9 and TRBJ1-3, the full variable domain reads DTGVSQNPRHKITKRGQNVTFRCDPISEHNRLYWYRQTLGQGPEFLTYFQNEAQLEKSRLLSDRFSAERPKGSFSTLEIQRTEQGDSAMYLCASSPGPDGHTIYFGEGSWLTVV.

This chain links TRBV3-1 with TRBJ1-2, with D perhaps TRBD1 (5 bases). V shed 4 bases and J shed 0 bases, with 12 bases lying between them. There are 15 residues in the CDR3. Germline V gives CDR1 LGHDT, CDR2 YNNKEL (reference sequence). CDR3 sequence (DNA): TGTGCCAGCAGCCCCAGACAGATTCCTAACTATGGCTACACCTTC. Its protein is CASSPRQIPNYGYTF.

This clonotype has a count of ten or more. The J gene is TRBJ1-2, the V gene TRBV20-1, with a tentative D call TRBD1 (6 bases). The V and J ends lost 0 bases and 0 bases respectively, with 11 bases between them. The CDR3 loop spans 15 amino acids. CDR1 is DFQATT, CDR2 SNEGSKA, per germline (reference sequence). For the CDR3, the DNA is TGCAGTGCTAGAGATATGGACAGTGCTAACTATGGCTACACCTTC. Protein product: CSARDMDSANYGYTF.

This clonotype was observed at least ten times. This chain uses TRBV20-1 with TRBJ1-2, with a weak D call TRBD1 (5 bases). Germline V lookup: CDR1 DFQATT, CDR2 SNEGSKA (reference sequence). Trimming shortened V by 5 bases and J by 2 bases, and 12 bases separated the two germline ends. The CDR3 contains 13 residues. CDR3 region: CSARRPGNYGYTF. The CDR3 nucleotides are TGCAGTGCTCGACGGCCAGGGAACTATGGCTACACCTTC.

This clonotype was seen ten or more times. The chain is built from TRBV25-1 and TRBJ2-7, with 10 bases identical to TRBD2. Germline assignment: CDR1 MGHDK and CDR2 SYGVNS. V lost 4 bases and J lost 5; bases outside the gene matches: 5. CDR3 length equals 14 residues. CDR3 sequence: CASSVPSGRHEQYF. The CDR3 coding sequence is TGTGCCAGCAGTGTTCCTAGCGGGAGACACGAGCAGTACTTC.

Points on this clonotype: Possible read error: a much larger clone is one base away. The chain couples TRBV7-2 to TRBJ1-3; D is possibly TRBD1 (5 bases). Germline loops: CDR1 SGHTA, CDR2 FQGNSA. The CDR3 runs 18 residues. CDR3 DNA sequence: TGTGCCAGCGGCTTAATGACCACAAGCGGGGGAATCGGAAACACCATATATTTT. This encodes CASGLMTTSGGIGNTIYF. The whole variable domain, filled in from reference TRBV7-2 and TRBJ1-3, reads GAGVSQSPSNKVTEKGKDVELRCDPISGHTALYWYRQSLGQGLEFLIYFQGNSAPDKSGLPSDRFSAERTGGSVSTLTIQRTQQEDSAVYLCASGLMTTSGGIGNTIYFGEGSWLTVV.

This clonotype was observed a handful of times. The V and J genes are TRBV4-2 and TRBJ1-1; D call uncertain. Trimming stripped 1 base from V and 1 base from J, with 7 bases between. Germline V gene data show CDR1 as LGHNA and CDR2 as YNFKEQ. The CDR3 totals 14 residues. CDR3 in amino acids: CASSQVEANTEAFF. The CDR3, as DNA: TGTGCCAGCAGCCAAGTAGAAGCGAACACTGAAGCTTTCTTT.

This clonotype was counted only a few times. The chain is built from TRBV4-2 and TRBJ1-4; 8 nucleotides match TRBD1. The CDR3 is 17 amino acids. Trimming removed 0 bases from V and 4 bases from J; junction bases left unmatched: 7. Germline V CDR1 and CDR2: LGHNA, YNFKEQ. The CDR3 loop is CASSQDGTGGVNEKLFF. The CDR3 bases are TGTGCCAGCAGCCAAGACGGGACAGGCGGAGTTAATGAAAAACTGTTTTTT.

This clonotype was counted once. The chain couples TRBV7-3 to TRBJ2-7, with D uncertain. The CDR3 loop spans 13 amino acids. Germline loops: CDR1 SGHTA, CDR2 FQGTGA. V gave up 4 bases and J gave up 3 bases, with 10 bases separating them. The CDR3 region has the DNA TGTGCCAGCAGCTCGGCAGTTGGCTACGAGCAGTACTTC. Translating it yields CASSSAVGYEQYF.

In its sample, this clonotype was seen many times. V is TRBV7-8 and J is TRBJ2-7; D remains ambiguous. The V end was cut by 0 bases, the J end by 1 base, with 10 bases between. CDR3 length: 15 amino acids. CDR1 and CDR2 (germline): SGHVS, FQNEAQ. The CDR3 loop reads CASSLADPPSYEQYF. DNA for the CDR3: TGTGCCAGCAGCTTAGCCGACCCGCCTTCCTACGAGCAGTACTTC.

This clonotype occurred many times. V usage is TRBV11-3 and J usage is TRBJ2-3, with TRBD2 matching 14 bases. CDR1 SGHNT and CDR2 YENEEA come from the germline V gene. The J segment lost 4 bases and the V segment lost 4 bases, leaving 4 bases of the junction unmatched. The CDR3 sequence is 16 residues long. CDR3 sequence: CASSYGTSGSSDTQYF. CDR3 coding DNA: TGTGCCAGCAGCTATGGGACTAGCGGGAGCTCAGATACGCAGTATTTT.

This clonotype appeared many times. The J gene is TRBJ2-2, the V gene TRBV12-3 or TRBV12-4, with 9 bases matching TRBD1. V gave up 5 bases and J gave up 7 bases; unmatched junction bases: 8. This CDR3 comprises 15 residues. CDR3 nucleotide sequence: TGTGCCAGCAGTCCCCCGGGACAGGGAAACGGGGAGCTGTTTTTT. It translates to CASSPPGQGNGELFF.

This clonotype has ten or more counts. This chain connects TRBV7-2 to TRBJ2-2; D is perhaps TRBD1 or TRBD2 (5 bases each). V gave up 5 bases and J gave up 5 bases, with 18 bases separating them. The CDR3 sequence is 16 residues long. The germline gives CDR1 SGHTA, CDR2 FQGNSA. CDR3 amino acids: CASSLHGALRTGELFF. CDR3 DNA sequence: TGTGCCAGCAGCCTCCACGGGGCCCTCAGGACCGGGGAGCTGTTTTTT.

In this sample, this clonotype turned up many times. In nucleotides, the CDR3 is TGTGCCAGCAGCCCCGATCCCACTGTCAGGCCCTACAATGAGCAGTTCTTC. It codes for CASSPDPTVRPYNEQFF. The rearrangement links TRBV7-8 to TRBJ2-1; D ambiguous. Per the germline V gene, CDR1 is SGHVS and CDR2 is FQNEAQ. V was trimmed by 5 bases and J by 2 bases, leaving 19 bases between them. The CDR3 length is 17 residues.

The sample holds many counts of this clonotype. The chain has TRBV7-9 and TRBJ2-1, with 9 bases identical to TRBD1. Germline CDR1 and CDR2: SEHNR and FQNEAQ (reference sequence). The CDR3 sequence is 15 residues long. The V segment lost 5 bases and the J segment 9 bases; nucleotides outside the gene matches: 11. CDR3: CASSPRDRAGLEQFF. The CDR3 coding sequence is TGTGCCAGCAGCCCCCGGGACAGGGCCGGCCTTGAGCAGTTCTTC. The whole variable domain, filled in from reference TRBV7-9 and TRBJ2-1, reads DTGVSQNPRHKITKRGQNVTFRCDPISEHNRLYWYRQTLGQGPEFLTYFQNEAQLEKSRLLSDRFSAERPKGSFSTLEIQRTEQGDSAMYLCASSPRDRAGLEQFFGPGTRLTVL.

This clonotype was counted at least ten times. The chain uses TRBV19 and TRBJ1-4; 7 bases fit TRBD1. The germline gives CDR1 LNHDA, CDR2 SQIVND (reference sequence). There are 11 residues in the CDR3. V shed 5 bases and J 17 bases; nucleotides not matched to a gene: 8. The CDR3 sequence is CASSAGQARFF. CDR3 nucleotide sequence: TGTGCCAGTAGTGCCGGACAGGCTCGTTTTTTT.

Of note for this clonotype: Being one base from a much bigger clone, this may be a read error. It is likely a read error, because the conserved phenylalanine at the end of the CDR3 is missing. V usage is TRBV7-9 and J usage is TRBJ2-7, with 9 bases matching TRBD1. In germline, CDR1 is SEHNR, CDR2 FQNEAQ (reference sequence). The CDR3 sequence is 12 residues long. J was trimmed by 7 bases and V by 8 bases; bases with no gene match: 6. The chain's CDR3 is CASGTGLGEQYL. CDR3 in DNA: TGTGCCAGCGGGACAGGGTTGGGGGAGCAGTACCTC.